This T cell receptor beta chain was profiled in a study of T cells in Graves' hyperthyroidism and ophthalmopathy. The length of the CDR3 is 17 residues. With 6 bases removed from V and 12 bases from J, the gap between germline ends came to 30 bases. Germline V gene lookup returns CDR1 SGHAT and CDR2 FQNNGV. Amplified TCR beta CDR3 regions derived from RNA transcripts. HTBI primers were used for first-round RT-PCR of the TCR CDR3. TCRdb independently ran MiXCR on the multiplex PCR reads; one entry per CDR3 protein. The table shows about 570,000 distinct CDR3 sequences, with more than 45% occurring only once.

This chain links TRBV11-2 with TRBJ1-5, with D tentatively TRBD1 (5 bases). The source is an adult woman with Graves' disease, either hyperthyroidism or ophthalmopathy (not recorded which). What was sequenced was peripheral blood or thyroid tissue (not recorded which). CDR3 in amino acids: CASRKGITGVIIRVQHF. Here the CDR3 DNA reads TGTGCCAGCAGAAAGGGGATTACGGGAGTCATCATTAGGGTCCAGCATTTT.